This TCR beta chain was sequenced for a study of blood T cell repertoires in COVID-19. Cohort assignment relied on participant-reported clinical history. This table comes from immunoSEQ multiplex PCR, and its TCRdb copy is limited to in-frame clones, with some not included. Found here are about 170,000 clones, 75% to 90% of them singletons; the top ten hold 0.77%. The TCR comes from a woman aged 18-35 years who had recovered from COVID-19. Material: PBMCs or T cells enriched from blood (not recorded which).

The CDR3 here is CASSFLAGVIDTQYF. CDR3 in DNA: TGCGCCAGCAGCTTCCTAGCGGGAGTCATAGATACGCAGTATTTT. The chain is built from TRBV5-1 and TRBJ2-3; 10 bases line up with TRBD2. The CDR3 runs 15 residues. Trimming removed 2 bases from V and 5 bases from J; junction bases left unmatched: 5. Germline V gives CDR1 SGHRS, CDR2 YFSETQ.